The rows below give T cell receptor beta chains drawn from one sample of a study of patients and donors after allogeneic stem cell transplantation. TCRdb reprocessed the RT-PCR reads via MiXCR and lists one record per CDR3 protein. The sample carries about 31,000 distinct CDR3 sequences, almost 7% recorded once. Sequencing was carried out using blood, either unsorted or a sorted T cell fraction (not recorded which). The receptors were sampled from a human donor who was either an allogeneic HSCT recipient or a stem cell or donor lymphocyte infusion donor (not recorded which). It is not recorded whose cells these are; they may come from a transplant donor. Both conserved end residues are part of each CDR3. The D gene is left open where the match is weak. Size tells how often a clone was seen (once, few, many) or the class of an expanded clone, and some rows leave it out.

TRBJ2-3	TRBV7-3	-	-	TGTGCCAGCAGCTCCGGACTGTACACAGATACGCAGTATTTT	CASSSGLYTDTQYF
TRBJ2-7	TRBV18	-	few	TGTGCCAGCGCTTATATCTTCTCCTACGAGCAGTACTTC	CASAYIFSYEQYF
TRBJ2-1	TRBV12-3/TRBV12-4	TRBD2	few	TGTGCCAGCAGCCACGGGACTAGCGGGAGAAGCAGCTCCTACAATGAGCAGTTCTTC	CASSHGTSGRSSSYNEQFF
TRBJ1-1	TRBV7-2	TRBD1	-	TGTGCCAGCAGGCTCGACAGGGCCGGGAGCACTGAAGCTTTCTTT	CASRLDRAGSTEAFF
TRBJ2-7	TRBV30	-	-	TGTGCCTGGGGAATGACAGTCAAGTACTTC	CAWGMTVKYF
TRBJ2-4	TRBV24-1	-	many	TGTGCCACCCGGCCCCGTGTGGGGGACATTCAGTACTTC	CATRPRVGDIQYF
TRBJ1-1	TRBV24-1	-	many	TGTGCCACCAGTGATTTGGGCGACACTGAAGCTTTCTTT	CATSDLGDTEAFF
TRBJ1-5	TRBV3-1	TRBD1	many	TGTGCCAGCAGCGCGGGGACAGAAAGCAATCAGCCCCAGCATTTT	CASSAGTESNQPQHF
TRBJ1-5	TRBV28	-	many	TGTGCCAGCAACACATTCTATAGCAATCAGCCCCAGCATTTT	CASNTFYSNQPQHF
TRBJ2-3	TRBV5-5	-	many	TGTGCCAGCAGCTTGGGCTGGGGGGCCACAGATACGCAGTATTTT	CASSLGWGATDTQYF
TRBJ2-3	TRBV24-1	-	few	TGTGCCACCAGTGATTGGGGGGGCACAGATACGCAGTATTTT	CATSDWGGTDTQYF
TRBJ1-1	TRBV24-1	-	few	TGTGCCACCAGGGTGGGACAAGAAGCTTTCTTT	CATRVGQEAFF
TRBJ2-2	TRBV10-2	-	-	TGCGCCAGCAGTGAGCAGGGAACTAGGGAGCTGTTTTTT	CASSEQGTRELFF
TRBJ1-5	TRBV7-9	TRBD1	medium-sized	TGTGCCAGCAGCTTAGAGGGACAGTTAAATCAGCCCCAGCATTTT	CASSLEGQLNQPQHF
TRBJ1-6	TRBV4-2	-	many	TGTGCCAGCAGCCTCGCGGACGGTAATTCACCCCTCCACTTT	CASSLADGNSPLHF
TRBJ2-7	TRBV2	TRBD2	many	TGTGCCAGCAGTTTTCTGACTAGCGGGAGCTCCGAGCAGTACTTC	CASSFLTSGSSEQYF
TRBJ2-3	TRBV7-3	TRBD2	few	TGTGCCAGCAGCTTATATGCGGGAGCCCCAGATACGCAGTATTTT	CASSLYAGAPDTQYF
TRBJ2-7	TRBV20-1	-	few	TGCAGTGCTAGCACCGGACAGAACTACGAGCAGTACTTC	CSASTGQNYEQYF
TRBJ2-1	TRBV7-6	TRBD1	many	TGTGCCAGCAGCCGGACAGGAGCCTCTTTCTCCTACAATGAGCAGTTCTTC	CASSRTGASFSYNEQFF
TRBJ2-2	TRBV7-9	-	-	TGTGCCAGCAGCTCGTGGGACACCCCCCCCGGGGAGCTGTTTTTT	CASSSWDTPPGELFF
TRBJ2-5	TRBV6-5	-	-	TGTGCCAGCAGTTACTTGGAACAAGAGACCCAGTACTTC	CASSYLEQETQYF
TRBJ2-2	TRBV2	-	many	TGTGCCAGCTCCTTGGACGTCTTCACCGGGGAGCTGTTTTTT	CASSLDVFTGELFF
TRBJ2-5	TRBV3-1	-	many	TGTGCCAGCAGTCTACAGGGAATCGAGACCCAGTACTTC	CASSLQGIETQYF
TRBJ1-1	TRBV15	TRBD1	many	TGTGCCACCAGCAGTCTTACCGGGACAGGGAACACTGAAGCTTTCTTT	CATSSLTGTGNTEAFF
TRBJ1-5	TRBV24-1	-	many	TGTGCCACCAGTGACAGGTACAATCAGCCCCAGCATTTT	CATSDRYNQPQHF
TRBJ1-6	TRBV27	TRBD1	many	TGTGCCAGCAGTCCCGGGACAGGGAGATCACCCCTCCACTTT	CASSPGTGRSPLHF
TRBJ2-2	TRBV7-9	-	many	TGTGCCAGCAGCTTATCCCCATCGGGGGGCGCCGGGGAGCTGTTTTTT	CASSLSPSGGAGELFF
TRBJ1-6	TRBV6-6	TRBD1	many	TGTGCCAGCATTGCAGGGGGTCTTGATTCACCCCTCCACTTT	CASIAGGLDSPLHF
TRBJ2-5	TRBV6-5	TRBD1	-	TGTGCCAGCAGTTACTCGACAGGGCAAGAGACCCAGTACTTC	CASSYSTGQETQYF
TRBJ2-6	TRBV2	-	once	TGTGCCACTTTGAGGGCCAACGTCCTGACTTTC	CATLRANVLTF
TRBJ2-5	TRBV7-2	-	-	TGTGCCAGCAGCTTAGACAGGACAGACGCAAGGACCCAGTACTTC	CASSLDRTDARTQYF
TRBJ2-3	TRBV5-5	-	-	TGTGCCAGCAGCTTGGGAACGGGCTCCAGCACAGATACGCAGTATTTT	CASSLGTGSSTDTQYF